One sample yielded the 24 T cell receptor beta chains listed below, sequenced in a study of OX40 agonist ivuxolimab in advanced cancers. The method was immunoSEQ multiplex PCR; TCRdb's version includes in-frame clones alone and lacks a portion of them. The table has under 20,000 clones, about 87% seen once; the top ten hold roughly a third. The starting material was CD4+ or CD8+ T cells sorted from blood, obtained in a trial of the OX40 agonist ivuxolimab. These receptor sequences come from an adult with an advanced solid tumor such as melanoma, head and neck, liver or kidney cancer.

V and J are TRBV4-2 and TRBJ2-6; D unclear. This CDR3 is 16 amino acids long. Trimming stripped 5 bases from V and 5 bases from J, with 16 bases between. In germline, CDR1 is LGHNA, CDR2 YNFKEQ. The CDR3 region is CASSVRLQSRANVLTF. The CDR3 region has the DNA TGTGCCAGCAGCGTAAGGTTACAAAGTCGGGCCAACGTCCTGACTTTC.

The chain carries TRBV27 and TRBJ2-7, with 7 nucleotides matching TRBD2. V trimming: 6 bases; J trimming: 3 bases; junction bases outside the gene matches: 11. CDR1 and CDR2 (germline): MNHEY, SMNVEV (reference sequence). The CDR3 is 15 amino acids. CDR3 nucleotide sequence: TGTGCCAGCAGCCTCGGTGGGACTACATACTACGAGCAGTACTTC. Its protein product is CASSLGGTTYYEQYF.

This rearrangement joins TRBV28 to TRBJ1-2, with TRBD1 matching 7 bases. Germline CDR1 reads MDHEN; CDR2 reads SYDVKM. The CDR3 consists of 14 residues. The V gene end was trimmed by 7 bases and the J gene end by 2 bases; junction bases not matched to a gene: 7. DNA for the CDR3: TGTGCCAGCACCCCGACAGGGACCAACTATGGCTACACCTTC. This sequence encodes CASTPTGTNYGYTF.

The V and J genes are TRBV7-2 and TRBJ1-2; possibly TRBD1 for D (5 bases). The CDR3 is made up of 13 amino acids. Germline V gene lookup returns CDR1 SGHTA and CDR2 FQGNSA. The V gene lost 1 base and the J gene lost 3 bases, with 6 bases spanning the gap. CDR3 sequence: CASSLGGYYGYTF. CDR3 DNA sequence: TGTGCCAGCAGCTTAGGGGGCTACTATGGCTACACCTTC.

The rearrangement uses TRBV28 and TRBJ1-4; D call uncertain. CDR1 and CDR2 from the germline V gene are MDHEN and SYDVKM. The CDR3 contains 16 residues. V was cut by 4 bases and J by 1 base, with 13 bases left in between. CDR3: CASSSPVRRTNEKLFF. As DNA, the CDR3 is TGTGCCAGCAGTTCCCCCGTTCGGAGAACTAATGAAAAACTGTTTTTT.

This clone was counted a single time. The gene calls are TRBV9 and TRBJ2-7; 7 nucleotides line up with TRBD1. J lost 0 bases, V lost 2 bases, and 5 bases had no gene match. The CDR3 sequence is 15 residues long. CDR1 SGDLS and CDR2 YYNGEE come from the germline V gene. The CDR3 bases are TGTGCCAGCAGCGTGGGACAGCCGAGCTCCTACGAGCAGTACTTC. This gives the protein CASSVGQPSSYEQYF.

This clone was found a few times. Other DNA sequences in this sample translate to the same CDR3. This sequence joins TRBV4-1 and TRBJ2-2, with D perhaps TRBD1 (6 bases). The germline gives CDR1 MGHRA, CDR2 YSYEKL. The CDR3 is 14 amino acids. Trimming shortened V by 1 base and J by 6 bases, and 9 bases separated the two germline ends. As DNA, the CDR3 is TGCGCCAGCAGCCAAGGGAACAGGGCCGGGGAGCTGTTTTTT. It translates to CASSQGNRAGELFF.

The chain recombines TRBV19 with TRBJ2-7; 8 bases agree with TRBD1. Trimming cost V 4 bases and J 3 bases; bases outside gene matches: 5. The CDR3 totals 14 residues. Germline V gene lookup returns CDR1 LNHDA and CDR2 SQIVND (reference sequence). This CDR3 is CASSTTGTGYEQYF. The CDR3 nucleotides read TGTGCCAGTAGTACGACCGGGACAGGCTACGAGCAGTACTTC.

The V gene is TRBV27, the J gene TRBJ2-2; TRBD1 is a possible D gene (6 bases). V was shortened by 2 bases and J by 7 bases, with 14 bases between the two germline ends. CDR1 and CDR2 from the germline V gene are MNHEY and SMNVEV (reference sequence). The CDR3 extends over 15 amino acids. This CDR3 is CASSLLQGFGGELFF. CDR3 sequence (DNA): TGTGCCAGCAGTTTACTACAGGGATTCGGCGGGGAGCTGTTTTTT.

CDR3 loop: CASSHGDAQETQYF. The CDR3 DNA sequence: TGTGCCAGCAGCCACGGGGATGCTCAAGAGACCCAGTACTTC. The chain uses TRBV28 and TRBJ2-5, with TRBD2 as a possible D gene (5 bases). The germline gives CDR1 MDHEN, CDR2 SYDVKM. The length of the CDR3 is 14 residues. Trimming took off 6 bases at V and 2 bases at J, with 13 bases between the two ends.

The rearrangement uses TRBV30 and TRBJ2-7; D unclear. The CDR3 loop spans 13 amino acids. Trimming cost V 1 base and J 4 bases, with 11 bases left between them. CDR1 and CDR2 from the germline V gene are GTSNPN and SVGIG (reference sequence). CDR3 sequence (DNA): TGTGCCTGGAGTGGTTACTCCGGGTACGAGCAGTACTTC. This translates into CAWSGYSGYEQYF.

This rearrangement joins TRBV14 to TRBJ2-2; a possible D gene is TRBD2 (5 bases). Germline-derived CDR1 and CDR2 are SGHDN and FVKESK. V lost 1 base and J lost 6, with 9 bases in between. This CDR3 has 14 amino acids. CDR3 nucleotide sequence: TGTGCCAGCAGCCAAGCAGGAGGAGCCGGGGAGCTGTTTTTT. Translated, it gives CASSQAGGAGELFF.

The chain combines TRBV4-3 with TRBJ2-3; the match to TRBD2 covers 7 bases. This CDR3 comprises 15 residues. With V trimmed by 3 bases and J by 4 bases, 7 bases remained unmatched. Germline CDR1 LGHNA, CDR2 YSLEER. For the CDR3, the DNA is TGCGCCAGCAGCCACCTGGGGGGGAGCGCAGATACGCAGTATTTT. Translation gives CASSHLGGSADTQYF.

This chain connects TRBV11-1 to TRBJ2-1, with TRBD1 as a possible D gene (5 bases). CDR3 length: 13 residues. V was pared by 5 bases and J by 10 bases, with 15 bases between. CDR1 and CDR2 from the germline V gene are SGHAT and FQDESV (reference sequence). CDR3 nucleotide sequence: TGTGCCAGCAGCCCAGGGTGGGGTGGAGAGCAGTTCTTC. Residues: CASSPGWGGEQFF.

The rearrangement uses TRBV11-2 and TRBJ2-7; D not certain. The germline CDR1 and CDR2 sequences are SGHAT and FQNNGV. Between the trimmed V and J ends, which lost 5 bases and 2 bases, there was a span of 4 bases. The CDR3 covers 11 residues. As DNA, the CDR3 is TGTGCCAGCAGCACGGCCTACGAGCAGTACTTC. Residues: CASSTAYEQYF.

The chain employs TRBV4-1 and TRBJ2-7; D possibly corresponds to TRBD2 (7 bases). Trimming took off 2 bases at V and 3 bases at J, with 14 bases between the two ends. Germline V gene data show CDR1 as MGHRA and CDR2 as YSYEKL. This CDR3 is 15 amino acids long. This CDR3 is CASSQRGGLLYEQYF. Written as DNA, the CDR3 is TGCGCCAGCAGCCAAAGGGGGGGTCTTCTCTACGAGCAGTACTTC.

The chain recombines TRBV27 with TRBJ2-3, with a weak D call TRBD1 (6 bases). This CDR3 contains 14 residues. Germline CDR1 MNHEY, CDR2 SMNVEV (reference sequence). Trimming stripped 3 bases from V and 3 bases from J, with 10 bases between. CDR3 sequence reads: CASSLGALTDTQYF. CDR3 sequence (DNA): TGTGCCAGCAGTTTGGGGGCGCTAACAGATACGCAGTATTTT.

The V and J genes are TRBV30 and TRBJ1-5; perhaps TRBD1 as D (6 bases). This CDR3 is 15 amino acids long. V dropped 2 bases and J dropped 4 bases, with 15 bases sitting between them. CDR1 and CDR2 (germline): GTSNPN, SVGIG (reference sequence). The DNA of the CDR3 is TGTGCCTGGAGTATGGGGGCGAGCGGGAATCAGCCCCAGCATTTT. Translated, it gives CAWSMGASGNQPQHF.

The chain carries TRBV5-4 and TRBJ1-1, with D perhaps matching TRBD1 (5 bases). V gave up 0 bases and J gave up 7 bases, with 13 bases separating them. This CDR3 is built from 14 residues. Germline CDR1 reads SGHNT; CDR2 reads YYREEE (reference sequence). The CDR3 DNA reads TGTGCCAGCAGCTTGGTAGGGGCCTTAGATGAAGCTTTCTTT. Amino acids: CASSLVGALDEAFF.

The chain recombines TRBV4-3 with TRBJ2-1, with a tentative D call TRBD2 (5 bases). Germline V CDR1 and CDR2: LGHNA, YSLEER. The CDR3 is made up of 13 amino acids. Trimming took off 0 bases at V and 12 bases at J, with 12 bases between the two ends. CDR3 sequence reads: CASSQDSGMGQFF. The CDR3 coding sequence is TGCGCCAGCAGCCAAGATTCGGGAATGGGGCAGTTCTTC.

This chain joins TRBV4-3 and TRBJ2-7; TRBD2 aligns across 8 bases. With 1 base clipped from V and 3 bases from J, the junction kept 2 bases outside the gene matches. Germline loops: CDR1 LGHNA, CDR2 YSLEER. This CDR3 has 14 residues. The CDR3 DNA reads TGCGCCAGCAGCCAAGGCGGGGGGCTCTACGAGCAGTACTTC. The encoded protein is CASSQGGGLYEQYF.

This clone was seen only once. This sequence joins TRBV11-2 and TRBJ2-3; D could derive from TRBD1 or TRBD2 (5 bases each). The CDR3 runs 15 residues. Trimming removed 5 bases at V and 3 bases at J, with 15 bases between. Germline V CDR1 and CDR2: SGHAT, FQNNGV. CDR3 in amino acids: CASSTFMGETDTQYF. CDR3 nucleotide sequence: TGTGCCAGCAGCACATTCATGGGGGAAACAGATACGCAGTATTTT.

The chain recombines TRBV19 with TRBJ1-2; TRBD1 aligns across 8 bases. Looked up from germline, CDR1 is LNHDA and CDR2 is SQIVND (reference sequence). Trimming removed 2 bases from V and 2 bases from J; junction bases left unmatched: 4. CDR3 length: 15 residues. This CDR3 reads CASSITQGANYGYTF. The CDR3 DNA reads as TGTGCCAGTAGTATAACGCAGGGGGCAAACTATGGCTACACCTTC.

The V call is TRBV6-1, the J call TRBJ2-7, with D possibly matching TRBD2 (6 bases). Trimming removed 11 bases at V and 4 bases at J, with 18 bases between. Germline V lookup: CDR1 MNHNS, CDR2 SASEGT. The CDR3 covers 13 residues. The DNA for the CDR3 is TGTGCCTTTATGGACGGGAGTAGGTACGAGCAGTACTTC. It is translated as CAFMDGSRYEQYF.